This T cell receptor beta chain was observed in a study of cytomegalovirus exposure and HLA in healthy donors. Study outcomes and limitations: Donors were assumed by presence/absence analyses to have roughly uniform sequencing depth. Cytomegalovirus association was listed for under 200 TCR beta chains. Several top significant clusters appeared, in a later analysis, to be linked to common viral pathogens. Of the V segments, some could not be distinguished, including TRBV6-2 and TRBV6-3, and were excluded.

In regard to this clone: Antigen: not known.

Primers included in the PCR were 60 Vbeta and 13 Jbeta primers. Produced via immunoSEQ multiplex PCR; TCRdb's table is partial and in-frame only. The table shows 150,000 to 250,000 clones, with 60% to 85% occurring only once. The ends lost 1 base at V and 2 bases at J; junction bases unmatched: 7. The length of the CDR3 is 18 residues. Per the germline V gene, CDR1 is SGHTA and CDR2 is FQGNSA. V is TRBV7-2 and J is TRBJ2-1, with 11 bases aligning to TRBD2. The sequence came from a girl aged 10 to 17 in good health and CMV-seropositive. Sample: PBMCs. This chain's CDR3 is CASSLVGSGGGTYNEQFF. CDR3 sequence (DNA): TGTGCCAGCAGCTTAGTCGGTAGCGGGGGGGGGACCTACAATGAGCAGTTCTTC.